This passage covers 21 T cell receptor beta chains from one sample sequenced in a study of blood T cell repertoires in COVID-19. The assay was immunoSEQ multiplex PCR, and TCRdb's table has in-frame clones only and misses some. Here the sample spans about 200,000 clones, about 90% being singletons. Material for sequencing was PBMCs or T cells enriched from blood (not recorded which). All receptors derive from a woman younger than 30 who had recovered from COVID-19.

The chain uses TRBV7-9 and TRBJ1-1; the D is unclear. V was trimmed by 4 bases and J by 1 base, leaving 10 bases between them. This CDR3 comprises 14 residues. CDR1 is SEHNR, CDR2 FQNEAQ, per germline (reference sequence). CDR3 sequence reads: CASSSTRGNTEAFF. CDR3 DNA sequence: TGTGCCAGCAGCTCCACCCGAGGGAACACTGAAGCTTTCTTT.

The chain employs TRBV5-1 and TRBJ2-7; TRBD1 matches 8 bases. Germline values: CDR1 SGHRS, CDR2 YFSETQ. J gave up 6 bases and V 3 bases, and 8 bases lay outside the gene matches. The length of the CDR3 is 14 residues. The CDR3 here is CASSWPDRASEQYF. The CDR3, as DNA: TGCGCCAGCAGCTGGCCGGACAGGGCAAGCGAGCAGTACTTC.

V is TRBV19 and J is TRBJ1-1; 7 positions agree with TRBD1. Germline V gene data show CDR1 as LNHDA and CDR2 as SQIVND (reference sequence). With 6 bases clipped from V and 5 bases from J, the junction kept 3 bases outside the gene matches. The CDR3 totals 12 residues. CDR3 protein: CASRMGQTEAFF. DNA for the CDR3: TGTGCCAGTAGAATGGGACAGACTGAAGCTTTCTTT.

The chain carries TRBV30 and TRBJ2-1; 11 bases map to TRBD2. V trimming: 8 bases; J trimming: 4 bases; junction bases outside the gene matches: 4. Germline V gives CDR1 GTSNPN, CDR2 SVGIG (reference sequence). This CDR3 spans 13 amino acids. DNA of the CDR3: TGTGCCGTTAGCGGGGGGGCGTACAATGAGCAGTTCTTC. Translation gives CAVSGGAYNEQFF.

The chain couples TRBV24-1 to TRBJ2-2; tentative D call: TRBD1 (5 bases). This CDR3 has 14 residues. V lost 1 base, J lost 6 bases, and 8 bases lay in between. Germline values: CDR1 KGHDR, CDR2 SFDVKD. The chain's CDR3 is CATSDFGAPGELFF. In DNA, the CDR3 is TGTGCCACCAGTGATTTTGGGGCACCCGGGGAGCTGTTTTTT.

The genes are TRBV28 and TRBJ1-2, with D perhaps TRBD1 (6 bases). The CDR3 extends over 15 amino acids. Germline V gene sequence: CDR1 MDHEN, CDR2 SYDVKM. V gave up 4 bases and J gave up 3 bases, with 15 bases separating them. As DNA, the CDR3 is TGTGCCAGCAGTTCCCCCAAGGGACACTACTATGGCTACACCTTC. Translated: CASSSPKGHYYGYTF.

J is TRBJ1-5 and V is TRBV19; D gene uncertain. Per germline, CDR1 LNHDA and CDR2 SQIVND (reference sequence). V lost 6 bases, J lost 7 bases, and 13 bases lay in between. The CDR3 is 13 residues long. The CDR3 sequence: CASSEKLPQPQHF. CDR3 nucleotide sequence: TGTGCCAGTAGCGAGAAATTACCACAGCCCCAGCATTTT.

This clone was observed a handful of times. The chain links TRBV27 to TRBJ1-1, with D maybe TRBD1 (5 bases). This CDR3 contains 15 residues. Germline V gene sequence: CDR1 MNHEY, CDR2 SMNVEV (reference sequence). The V and J ends lost 3 bases and 4 bases respectively, with 15 bases between them. The CDR3 coding sequence is TGTGCCAGCAGTTTCGGGAGGGGAGGCATCACTGAAGCTTTCTTT. Protein sequence: CASSFGRGGITEAFF.

The table lists this clone with many counts. The chain joins TRBV6-1 to TRBJ2-3, with D unclear. Trimming left V 2 bases short and J 5 bases short, with 5 bases between. Germline V gene data show CDR1 as MNHNS and CDR2 as SASEGT. This CDR3 region has 12 residues. The CDR3 spells CASSELRDTQYF. Here the CDR3 DNA reads TGTGCCAGCAGTGAACTCCGAGATACGCAGTATTTT.

V and J are TRBV7-6 and TRBJ2-3; 8 bases align to TRBD2. CDR3 length: 17 amino acids. The germline V gene has CDR1 SGHVS and CDR2 FNYEAQ. With 1 base clipped from V and 2 bases from J, the junction kept 8 bases outside the gene matches. The CDR3 region is CASSLEAGGRFTDTQYF. The CDR3 DNA reads TGTGCCAGCAGCTTAGAGGCGGGGGGCCGGTTCACAGATACGCAGTATTTT.

The V gene is TRBV12-2, the J gene TRBJ1-1; TRBD1, as called in the table, went unchecked against the DNA. TRBV12-2 constitutes a pseudogene. The CDR3 totals 14 residues. The CDR3 DNA reads as TGTGCAGTTCGTCTGGACAGCTCGAACACTGAAGCTTTCTTT. This encodes CAVRLDSSNTEAFF.

The chain employs TRBV6-5 and TRBJ1-2; 7 bases match TRBD1. With V trimmed by 5 bases and J by 6 bases, 6 bases remained unmatched. The CDR3 extends over 13 amino acids. Germline V lookup: CDR1 MNHEY, CDR2 SVGAGI. The CDR3 sequence: CASSLGGADGYTF. CDR3 coding DNA: TGTGCCAGCAGTCTAGGGGGCGCCGATGGCTACACCTTC.

The chain carries TRBV11-2 and TRBJ2-7, with D uncertain. Deletions cut 3 bases from V and 3 bases from J, with 9 bases between. Germline V gene lookup returns CDR1 SGHAT and CDR2 FQNNGV. The length of the CDR3 is 13 residues. DNA for the CDR3: TGTGCCAGCAGCTTCGGCAGGTACTACGAGCAGTACTTC. It encodes CASSFGRYYEQYF. Based on the CDR3 plus reference TRBV11-2 and TRBJ2-7, the full variable domain is EAGVAQSPRYKIIEKRQSVAFWCNPISGHATLYWYQQILGQGPKLLIQFQNNGVVDDSQLPKDRFSAERLKGVDSTLKIQPAKLEDSAVYLCASSFGRYYEQYFGPGTRLTVT.

The sample holds a few counts of this clone. The J gene is TRBJ1-4, the V gene TRBV5-4; 12 bases fit TRBD1. CDR1 is SGHNT and CDR2 is YYREEE in the germline V gene (reference sequence). The CDR3 totals 16 residues. The V and J ends lost 0 bases and 10 bases, in that order; junction bases with no gene match: 7. The CDR3 loop is CASSLGDRGRERKLFF. DNA for the CDR3: TGTGCCAGCAGCTTGGGGGACAGGGGGCGAGAGAGAAAACTGTTTTTT.

Written as DNA, the CDR3 is TGTGCCAGCAGCTTAGAAGCGGGGGCCCTCTACGAGCAGTACTTC. This sequence encodes CASSLEAGALYEQYF. The chain links TRBV11-2 to TRBJ2-7; 8 bases fit TRBD2. The germline gives CDR1 SGHAT, CDR2 FQNNGV. Germline trimming cut 0 bases from V and 3 bases from J; bases unmatched to any gene: 4. This CDR3 is built from 15 residues.

V usage is TRBV12-5 and J usage is TRBJ1-1, with 7 positions matching TRBD1. With 1 base clipped from V and 1 base from J, the junction kept 0 bases outside the gene matches. Per the germline V gene, CDR1 is LGHNT and CDR2 is FRNRAP. CDR3 size: 14 residues. This CDR3 reads CASGLGQGNTEAFF. As DNA, the CDR3 is TGTGCTAGTGGTTTGGGACAGGGGAACACTGAAGCTTTCTTT.

This chain joins TRBV28 and TRBJ2-7, with TRBD2 identical over 10 bases. Germline trimming cut 3 bases from V and 6 bases from J; bases unmatched to any gene: 5. CDR3 size: 14 residues. Germline values: CDR1 MDHEN, CDR2 SYDVKM. The CDR3 DNA follows: TGTGCCAGCAGTTTCGGGCTAGCGGGGGTCGAGCAGTACTTC. Translation: CASSFGLAGVEQYF.

The chain has TRBV5-5 and TRBJ2-7; the D gene is possibly TRBD1 (5 bases). The CDR3 covers 13 residues. Germline V lookup: CDR1 SGHKS, CDR2 YYEKEE (reference sequence). V was cut by 4 bases and J by 1 base, with 9 bases left in between. The CDR3 sequence is CASSITGSYEQYF. The DNA of the CDR3 is TGTGCCAGCAGCATAACAGGATCCTACGAGCAGTACTTC.

The chain has TRBV13 and TRBJ1-2; D is uncertain. Per germline, CDR1 PRHDT and CDR2 FYEKMQ (reference sequence). This CDR3 comprises 12 residues. Trimming removed 8 bases from V and 7 bases from J, with 14 bases in between. The CDR3: CASEGAGFGYTF. The CDR3 nucleotides read TGTGCCAGCGAGGGAGCTGGTTTTGGCTACACCTTC.

The gene calls are TRBV28 and TRBJ2-1; D is perhaps TRBD2 (6 bases). V lost 5 bases, J lost 5 bases, and 16 bases lay in between. Per the germline V gene, CDR1 is MDHEN and CDR2 is SYDVKM. The CDR3 is made up of 15 amino acids. In nucleotides, the CDR3 is TGTGCCAGCAGTCCGACTAGTCTGGTCCACAATGAGCAGTTCTTC. It is translated as CASSPTSLVHNEQFF.

This chain links TRBV12-3 or TRBV12-4 with TRBJ2-7; no firm D call. Trimming stripped 3 bases from V and 9 bases from J, with 9 bases between. The CDR3 consists of 11 residues. The CDR3 DNA follows: TGTGCCAGCAGTTTTGGCCACGCGCAGTACTTC. Its protein product is CASSFGHAQYF.